This T cell receptor beta chain was retrieved from a study of OX40 agonist ivuxolimab in advanced cancers. On the study more broadly: Aged roughly 20 to 85 with a mean of 60 years, they were roughly 83% male. Patients with prior anti-PD-1, anti-PD-L1 or anti-CTLA-4 therapy were eligible; 35% to 45% had some.

This clone was detected only a few times. The antigen remains undetermined. Trimming pared 1 base from V and 6 bases from J, leaving 12 bases between. This CDR3 is built from 14 residues. Germline V gene data show CDR1 as SGHTA and CDR2 as FQGNSA. Samples of blood were obtained at baseline, on cycle 4 day 1, and on cycle 7 day 1. Using immunoSEQ multiplex PCR, the repertoire was profiled, and TCRdb retains in-frame clones only, with some absent. The table shows about 74,000 clones, with almost 85% occurring only once. Broader study findings: Still undetermined is the antigen specificity of the expanded peripheral T cells.

The V gene is TRBV7-2, the J gene TRBJ2-5; perhaps D is TRBD1 or TRBD2 (5 bases each). This sequence was found in an adult with an advanced solid tumor such as melanoma, head and neck, liver or kidney cancer. The source was CD4+ or CD8+ T cells sorted from blood, collected in a trial of the OX40 agonist ivuxolimab. The CDR3, as DNA: TGTGCCAGCAGCTTAGTGGGGCAGGGACAGACCCAGTACTTC. Protein product: CASSLVGQGQTQYF.